This T cell receptor (beta chain) was identified in a study of blood T cell repertoires in COVID-19. In the study overall: There were acute and convalescent COVID-19 samples, and they came from the United States, Italy and Spain. The analysed material was cDNA or gDNA that came from T cells, B-cell-depleted T cells, or PBMCs.

As processed by the authors: Amplification of reference gene primers was used by the study to estimate nucleated cell counts. The assay was immunoSEQ multiplex PCR, and TCRdb's table has in-frame clones only and misses some. V and J calls and clone size are as listed in that table; D and trimming were resolved from the DNA. Here the sample spans fewer than 45,000 clones, approximately 91% being singletons. This CDR3 spans 14 amino acids. CDR1 and CDR2 from the germline V gene are SGHTA and FQGNSA. The germline V and J ends were trimmed by 5 bases and 1 base, with 9 bases remaining between them. Sequencing was done on a sample of peripheral blood. V is TRBV7-2 and J is TRBJ1-3; TRBD1 is a possible D gene (6 bases). The receptor's source is a human donor in a cohort sampled during active COVID-19. CDR3 region: CASSPDRSGNTIYF. CDR3 nucleotide sequence: TGTGCCAGCAGCCCGGACAGATCTGGAAACACCATATATTTT.